This T cell receptor (beta chain) came from a study of monozygotic twins with inflammatory bowel disease. From germline, CDR1 is SGHRS and CDR2 YFSETQ. CDR3 length: 18 amino acids. TCRdb re-called the 5' RACE reads and gives one entry per CDR3 protein, without DNA. This sample contains under 150,000 distinct CDR3 sequences. The V call is TRBV5-1, the J call TRBJ2-2; as DNA is missing, the TRBD2 call by TCRdb cannot be tested. Sequences were obtained from blood. The sequence derives from a human donor with ulcerative colitis or Crohn's disease, or a healthy co-twin of an affected twin (not recorded which). This chain's CDR3 is CASSPQTSGGPTTGELFF.